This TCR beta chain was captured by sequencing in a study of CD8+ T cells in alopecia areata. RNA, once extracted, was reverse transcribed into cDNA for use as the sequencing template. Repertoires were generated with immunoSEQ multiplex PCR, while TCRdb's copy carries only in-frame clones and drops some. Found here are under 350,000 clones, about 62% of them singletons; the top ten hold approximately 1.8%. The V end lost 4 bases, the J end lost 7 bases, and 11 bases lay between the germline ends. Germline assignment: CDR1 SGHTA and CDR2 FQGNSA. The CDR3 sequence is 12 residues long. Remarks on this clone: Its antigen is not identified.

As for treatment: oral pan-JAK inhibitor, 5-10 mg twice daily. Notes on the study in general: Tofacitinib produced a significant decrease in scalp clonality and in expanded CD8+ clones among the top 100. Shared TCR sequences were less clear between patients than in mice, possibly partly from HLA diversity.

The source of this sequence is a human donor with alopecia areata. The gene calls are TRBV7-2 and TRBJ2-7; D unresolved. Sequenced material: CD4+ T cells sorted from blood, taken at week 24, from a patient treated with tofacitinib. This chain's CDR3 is CASSSDTREQYF. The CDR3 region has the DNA TGTGCCAGCAGCTCCGATACACGGGAGCAGTACTTC.